The T cell receptor beta chain described here comes from a study of CD8+ T cells in alopecia areata. Study-level background: Patients in the treated group were given tofacitinib by mouth, 5 to 10 mg twice a day. Study results and caveats: The study found higher clonality in lesional than normal scalp, especially in alopecia totalis/universalis. Normal-skin resident alphabeta T cells also appear among scalp sample sequences.

The germline V gene encodes CDR1 SQVTM and CDR2 ANQGSEA. CDR3 length: 16 amino acids. Trimming took 0 bases from V and 8 from J; bases not matched to a gene: 11. A remark on this clone: Its specificity is not known.

In each case, RNA was isolated and then reverse transcribed into cDNA as the sequencing template. Generated by immunoSEQ multiplex PCR, the TCRdb table keeps only in-frame clones and is missing some. Here the sample spans more than 95,000 clones, 30% to 40% being singletons. Individuals with alopecia areata gave both lesional scalp punch biopsies and peripheral blood for collection. The rearrangement uses TRBV29-1 and TRBJ1-4; TRBD1 aligns across 8 bases. Sequencing used CD4+ T cells sorted from blood. The clonotype originates from a human donor with alopecia areata. CDR3 DNA sequence: TGCAGCGTTGAAGATCCCCCGGGACAGGCAGAGGAAAAACTGTTTTTT. This translates into CSVEDPPGQAEEKLFF. The full variable domain, its missing parts supplied by reference TRBV29-1 and TRBJ1-4, is SAVISQKPSRDICQRGTSLTIQCQVDSQVTMMFWYRQQPGQSLTLIATANQGSEATYESGFVIDKFPISRPNLTFSTLTVSNMSPEDSSIYLCSVEDPPGQAEEKLFFGSGTQLSVL.